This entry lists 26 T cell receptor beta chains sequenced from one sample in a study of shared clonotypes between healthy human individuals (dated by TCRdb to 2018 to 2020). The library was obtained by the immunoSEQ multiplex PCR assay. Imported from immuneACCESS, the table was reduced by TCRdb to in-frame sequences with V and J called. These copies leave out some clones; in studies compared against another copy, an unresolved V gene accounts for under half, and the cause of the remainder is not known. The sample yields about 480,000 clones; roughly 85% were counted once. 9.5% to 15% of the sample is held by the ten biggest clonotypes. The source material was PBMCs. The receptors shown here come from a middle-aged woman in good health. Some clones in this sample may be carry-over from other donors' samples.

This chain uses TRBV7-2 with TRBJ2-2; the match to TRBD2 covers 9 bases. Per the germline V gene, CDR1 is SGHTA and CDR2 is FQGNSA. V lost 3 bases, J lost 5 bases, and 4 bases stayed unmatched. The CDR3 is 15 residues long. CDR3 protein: CASSFSGRGTGELFF. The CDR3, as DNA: TGTGCCAGCAGCTTTAGCGGGAGAGGGACCGGGGAGCTGTTTTTT.

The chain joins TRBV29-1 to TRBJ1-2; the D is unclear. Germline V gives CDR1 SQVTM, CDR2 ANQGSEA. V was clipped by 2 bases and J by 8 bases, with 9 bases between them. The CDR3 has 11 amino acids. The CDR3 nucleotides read TGCAGCGTTGAATCGGCGTCCGGCTACACCTTC. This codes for CSVESASGYTF.

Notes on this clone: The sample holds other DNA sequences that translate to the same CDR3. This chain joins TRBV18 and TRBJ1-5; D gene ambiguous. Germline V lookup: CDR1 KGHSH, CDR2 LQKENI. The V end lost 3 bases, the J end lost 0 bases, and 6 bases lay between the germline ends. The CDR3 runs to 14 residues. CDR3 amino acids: CASSPTDSNQPQHF. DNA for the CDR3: TGTGCCAGCTCACCGACGGATAGCAATCAGCCCCAGCATTTT. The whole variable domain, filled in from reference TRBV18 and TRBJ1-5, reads NAGVMQNPRHLVRRRGQEARLRCSPMKGHSHVYWYRQLPEEGLKFMVYLQKENIIDESGMPKERFSAEFPKEGPSILRIQQVVRGDSAAYFCASSPTDSNQPQHFGDGTRLSIL.

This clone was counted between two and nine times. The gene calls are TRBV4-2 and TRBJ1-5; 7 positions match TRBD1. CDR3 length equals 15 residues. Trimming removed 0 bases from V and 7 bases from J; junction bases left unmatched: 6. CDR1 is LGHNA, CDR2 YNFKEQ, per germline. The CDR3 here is CASSQDRQGTQPQHF. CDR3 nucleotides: TGTGCCAGCAGCCAAGATAGACAGGGAACACAGCCCCAGCATTTT.

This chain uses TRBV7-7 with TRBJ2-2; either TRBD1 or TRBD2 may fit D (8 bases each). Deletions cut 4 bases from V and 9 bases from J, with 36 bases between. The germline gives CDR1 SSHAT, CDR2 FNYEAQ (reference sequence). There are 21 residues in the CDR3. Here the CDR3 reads CASSYGQGEGSGKAWGRELFF. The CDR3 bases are TGTGCCAGCAGCTATGGACAGGGTGAGGGTAGCGGGAAGGCCTGGGGCCGGGAGCTGTTTTTT.

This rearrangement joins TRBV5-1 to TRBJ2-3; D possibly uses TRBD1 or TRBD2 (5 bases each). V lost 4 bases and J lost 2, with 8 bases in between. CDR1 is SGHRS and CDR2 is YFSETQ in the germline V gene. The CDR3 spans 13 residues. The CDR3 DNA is TGCGCCAGCAGCAGGGGACCCACAGATACGCAGTATTTT. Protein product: CASSRGPTDTQYF.

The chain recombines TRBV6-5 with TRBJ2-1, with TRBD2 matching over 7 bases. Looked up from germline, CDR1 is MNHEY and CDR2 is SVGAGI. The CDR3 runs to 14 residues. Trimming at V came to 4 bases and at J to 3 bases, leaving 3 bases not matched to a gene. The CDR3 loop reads CASSFRTSYNEQFF. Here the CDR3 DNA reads TGTGCCAGCAGTTTCCGGACTAGCTACAATGAGCAGTTCTTC.

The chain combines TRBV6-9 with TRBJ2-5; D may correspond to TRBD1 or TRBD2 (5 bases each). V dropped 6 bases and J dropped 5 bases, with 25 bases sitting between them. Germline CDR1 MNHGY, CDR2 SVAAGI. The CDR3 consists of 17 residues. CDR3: CASSQTGTGLTNETQYF. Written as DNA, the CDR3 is TGTGCCAGCAGCCAGACCGGGACGGGCCTGACAAATGAGACCCAGTACTTC.

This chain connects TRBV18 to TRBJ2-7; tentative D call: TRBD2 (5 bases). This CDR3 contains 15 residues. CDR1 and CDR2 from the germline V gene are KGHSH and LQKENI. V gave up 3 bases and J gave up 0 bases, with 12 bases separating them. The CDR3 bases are TGTGCCAGCTCACCGAGGGTACCTCCCTCCTACGAGCAGTACTTC. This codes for CASSPRVPPSYEQYF.

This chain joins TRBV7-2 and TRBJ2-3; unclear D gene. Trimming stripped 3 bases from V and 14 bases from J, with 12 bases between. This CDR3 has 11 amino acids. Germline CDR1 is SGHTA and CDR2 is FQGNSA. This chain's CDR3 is CASSLSDLRYF. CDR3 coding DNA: TGTGCCAGCAGCTTGAGCGACCTTCGGTATTTT.

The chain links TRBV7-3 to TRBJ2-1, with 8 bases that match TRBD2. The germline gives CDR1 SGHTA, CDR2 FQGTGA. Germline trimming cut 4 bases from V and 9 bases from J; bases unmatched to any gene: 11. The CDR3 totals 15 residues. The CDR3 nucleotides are TGTGCCAGCAGCTCAACCGGGACTAGTAGCGGTGAGCAGTTCTTC. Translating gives CASSSTGTSSGEQFF.

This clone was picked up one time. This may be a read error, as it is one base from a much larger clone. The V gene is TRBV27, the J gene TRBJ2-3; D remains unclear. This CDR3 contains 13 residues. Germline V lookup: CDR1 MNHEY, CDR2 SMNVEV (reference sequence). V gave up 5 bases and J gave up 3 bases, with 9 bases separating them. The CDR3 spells CASSEAETDTQYF. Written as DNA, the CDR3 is TGTGCCAGCAGTGAGGCAGAGACAGATACGCAGTATTTT.

The CDR3 region is CASSLGHSTGELFF. The DNA for the CDR3 is TGTGCCAGCAGCTTGGGACACAGCACCGGGGAGCTGTTTTTT. V is TRBV11-3 and J is TRBJ2-2; D may be TRBD1 (6 bases). The CDR3 runs 14 residues. The germline CDR1 and CDR2 sequences are SGHNT and YENEEA. V was trimmed by 3 bases and J by 4 bases, leaving 9 bases between them. Combining the CDR3 with reference TRBV11-3 and TRBJ2-2 gives the whole variable domain EAGVVQSPRYKIIEKKQPVAFWCNPISGHNTLYWYLQNLGQGPELLIRYENEEAVDDSQLPKDRFSAERLKGVDSTLKIQPAELGDSAVYLCASSLGHSTGELFFGEGSRLTVL.

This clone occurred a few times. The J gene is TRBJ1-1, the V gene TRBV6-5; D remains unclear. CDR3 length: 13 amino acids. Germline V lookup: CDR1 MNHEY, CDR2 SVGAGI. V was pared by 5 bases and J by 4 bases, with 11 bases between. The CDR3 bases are TGTGCCAGCAGTAGGCCAGGAGGCACTGAAGCTTTCTTT. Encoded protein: CASSRPGGTEAFF.

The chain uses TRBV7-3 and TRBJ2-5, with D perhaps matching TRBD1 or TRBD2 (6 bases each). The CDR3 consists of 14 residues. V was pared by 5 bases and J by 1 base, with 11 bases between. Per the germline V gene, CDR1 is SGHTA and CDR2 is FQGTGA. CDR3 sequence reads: CASSPWGAQETQYF. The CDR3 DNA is TGTGCCAGCAGCCCTTGGGGGGCCCAAGAGACCCAGTACTTC.

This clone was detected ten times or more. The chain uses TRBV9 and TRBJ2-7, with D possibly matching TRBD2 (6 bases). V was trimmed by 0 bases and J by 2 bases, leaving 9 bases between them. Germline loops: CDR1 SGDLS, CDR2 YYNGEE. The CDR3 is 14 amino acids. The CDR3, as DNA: TGTGCCAGCAGCGTAGAAGCGGGTCCCTACGAGCAGTACTTC. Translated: CASSVEAGPYEQYF.

The chain's CDR3 is CASGTGTGLSNQPQHF. DNA of the CDR3: TGTGCCAGCGGAACCGGGACAGGGTTGAGCAATCAGCCCCAGCATTTT. This rearrangement joins TRBV27 to TRBJ1-5; TRBD1 matches at 9 bases. CDR1 MNHEY and CDR2 SMNVEV come from the germline V gene (reference sequence). J lost 1 base, V lost 8 bases, and 9 bases had no gene match. This CDR3 region has 16 residues.

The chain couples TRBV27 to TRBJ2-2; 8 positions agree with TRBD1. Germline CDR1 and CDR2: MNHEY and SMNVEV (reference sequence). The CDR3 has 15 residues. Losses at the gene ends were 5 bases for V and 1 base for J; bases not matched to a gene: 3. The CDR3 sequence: CASSPDRENTGELFF. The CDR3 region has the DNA TGTGCCAGCAGTCCGGACAGGGAGAACACCGGGGAGCTGTTTTTT.

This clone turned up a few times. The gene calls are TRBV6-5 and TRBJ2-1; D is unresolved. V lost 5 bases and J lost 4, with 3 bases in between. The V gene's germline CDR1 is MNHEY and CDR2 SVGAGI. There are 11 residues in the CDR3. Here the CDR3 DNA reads TGTGCCAGCAGTCAATACAATGAGCAGTTCTTC. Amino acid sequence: CASSQYNEQFF.

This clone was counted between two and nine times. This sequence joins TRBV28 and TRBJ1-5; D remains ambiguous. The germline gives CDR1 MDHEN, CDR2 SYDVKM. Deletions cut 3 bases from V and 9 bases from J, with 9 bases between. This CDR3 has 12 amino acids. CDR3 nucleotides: TGTGCCAGCAGTTTGATTCTTTTGCCCCAGCATTTT. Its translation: CASSLILLPQHF.

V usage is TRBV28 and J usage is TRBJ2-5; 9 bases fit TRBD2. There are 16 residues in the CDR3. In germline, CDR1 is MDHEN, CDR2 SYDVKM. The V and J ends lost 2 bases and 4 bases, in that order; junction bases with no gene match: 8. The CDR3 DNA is TGTGCCAGCAGTTTAGGGGTTAGCGGGAGTGGAGAGACCCAGTACTTC. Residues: CASSLGVSGSGETQYF.

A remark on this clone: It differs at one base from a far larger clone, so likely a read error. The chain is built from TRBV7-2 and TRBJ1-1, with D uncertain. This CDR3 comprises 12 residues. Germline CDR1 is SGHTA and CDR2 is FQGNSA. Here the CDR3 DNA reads TGTGCCAGCGGCTTTGACTACAGTGAAGCTTTCTTT. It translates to CASGFDYSEAFF. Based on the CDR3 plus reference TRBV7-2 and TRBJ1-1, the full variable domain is GAGVSQSPSNKVTEKGKDVELRCDPISGHTALYWYRQSLGQGLEFLIYFQGNSAPDKSGLPSDRFSAERTGGSVSTLTIQRTQQEDSAVYLCASGFDYSEAFFGQGTRLTVV.

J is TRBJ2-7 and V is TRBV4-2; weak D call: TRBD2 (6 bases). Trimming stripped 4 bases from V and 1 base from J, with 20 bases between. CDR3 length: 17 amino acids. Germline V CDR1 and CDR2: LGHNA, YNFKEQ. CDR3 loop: CASSPGRREIGSYEQYF. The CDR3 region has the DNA TGTGCCAGCAGCCCGGGTCGGAGGGAAATCGGATCCTACGAGCAGTACTTC.

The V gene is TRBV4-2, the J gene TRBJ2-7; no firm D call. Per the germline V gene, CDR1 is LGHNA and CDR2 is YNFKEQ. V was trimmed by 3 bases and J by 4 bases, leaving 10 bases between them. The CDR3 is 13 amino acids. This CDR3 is CASSQRLAYEQYF. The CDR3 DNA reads TGTGCCAGCAGCCAGAGACTTGCTTACGAGCAGTACTTC.

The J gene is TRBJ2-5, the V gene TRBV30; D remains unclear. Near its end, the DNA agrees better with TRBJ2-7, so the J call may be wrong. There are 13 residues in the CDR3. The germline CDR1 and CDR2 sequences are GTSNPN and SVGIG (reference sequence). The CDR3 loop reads CAWSVSSFGEQYF. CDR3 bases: TGTGCCTGGAGTGTCTCCAGCTTTGGCGAGCAGTACTTC.

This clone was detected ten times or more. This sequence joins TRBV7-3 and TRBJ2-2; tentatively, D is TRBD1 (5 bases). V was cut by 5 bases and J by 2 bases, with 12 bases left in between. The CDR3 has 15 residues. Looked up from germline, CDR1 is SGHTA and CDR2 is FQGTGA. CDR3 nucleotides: TGTGCCAGCAGCATGCAGGGTGGAAACACCGGGGAGCTGTTTTTT. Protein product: CASSMQGGNTGELFF.